A selection of T cell receptor beta chains follows, all from one sample in a study of T cells in Graves' hyperthyroidism and ophthalmopathy. TCRdb independently ran MiXCR on the multiplex PCR reads; one entry per CDR3 protein. The sample yields about 720,000 distinct CDR3 sequences, around 20% seen once. Sequencing was performed on blood. The receptors were gathered from a woman aged 45-59 years with Graves' hyperthyroidism that later progressed to Graves' ophthalmopathy. CDR3s include the opening cysteine and the closing phenylalanine or tryptophan. A D gene is named only where the DNA matches it firmly. The size field is filled for only some rows; it gives once, few, many or a size class.

clone size	J gene	V gene	D gene	CDR3 protein	CDR3 DNA
.	TRBJ1-4	TRBV6-2/TRBV6-3	.	CASSGRTNEKLFF	TGTGCCAGCTCAGGGAGAACTAATGAAAAACTGTTTTTT
many	TRBJ2-2	TRBV20-1	.	CSASDRRGTGELFF	TGCAGTGCTAGCGATCGGCGTGGAACCGGGGAGCTGTTTTTT
.	TRBJ2-2	TRBV11-2	TRBD1	CASSLKPGQGLTGELFF	TGTGCCAGCAGCTTAAAACCGGGACAGGGGCTGACCGGGGAGCTGTTTTTT
.	TRBJ2-4	TRBV7-9	TRBD1	CASSSNRDRVGNIQYF	TGTGCCAGCAGCTCGAACCGCGACAGGGTTGGGAACATTCAGTACTTC
few	TRBJ2-7	TRBV7-2	TRBD2	CASSRQTSGGEQYF	TGTGCCAGCAGTCGCCAGACTAGCGGGGGTGAGCAGTACTTC
.	TRBJ2-7	TRBV29-1	.	CSAARDSSYEQYF	TGCAGCGCGGCACGGGACTCCTCCTACGAGCAGTACTTC
few	TRBJ1-1	TRBV20-1	.	CSTRDVQGVNTEAFF	TGCAGTACTAGAGATGTGCAGGGAGTGAACACTGAAGCTTTCTTT
once	TRBJ2-1	TRBV4-1	TRBD2	CASSRTGGGRNEQFF	TGCGCCAGCAGCCGGACGGGGGGGGGCCGCAATGAGCAGTTCTTC
many	TRBJ1-2	TRBV6-6	.	CASSYHEGNYGYTF	TGTGCCAGCAGTTACCACGAGGGGAACTATGGCTACACCTTC
few	TRBJ1-6	TRBV10-3	.	CAISEGQFNSPLHF	TGTGCCATCAGTGAAGGGCAGTTTAATTCACCCCTCCACTTT
.	TRBJ1-2	TRBV6-2/TRBV6-3	TRBD1	CATSLRGTGANYGYTF	TGTGCCACCTCCCTACGGGGGACAGGGGCTAACTATGGCTACACCTTC
.	TRBJ1-6	TRBV12-3/TRBV12-4	.	CASSLNLGEDAPLHF	TGTGCCAGCAGTTTGAATCTAGGGGAGGACGCACCCCTCCACTTT
few	TRBJ2-5	TRBV20-1	.	CSAFTDFQETQYF	TGCAGTGCTTTCACAGACTTCCAAGAGACCCAGTACTTC
.	TRBJ1-3	TRBV29-1	.	CSVEDSDKATGNTIYF	TGCAGCGTTGAAGACTCAGACAAGGCGACTGGAAACACCATATATTTT
.	TRBJ2-7	TRBV20-1	.	CSARDSRTPVGEQYF	TGCAGTGCTAGAGATTCACGAACTCCCGTCGGCGAGCAGTACTTC
few	TRBJ1-5	TRBV20-1	TRBD1	CSARGRDSGDLHSNQPQHF	TGCAGTGCTAGAGGCAGGGACAGCGGCGACCTCCATAGCAATCAGCCCCAGCATTTT
once	TRBJ1-1	TRBV5-1	TRBD1	CASSSRGGAGDYEAFF	TGCGCCAGCAGCTCCAGGGGGGGGGCAGGGGATTATGAAGCTTTCTTT
.	TRBJ2-3	TRBV13	.	CASSPPVGRTDTQYF	TGTGCCAGCAGCCCGCCGGTGGGTCGCACAGATACGCAGTATTTT
.	TRBJ2-1	TRBV10-3	.	CAISESLPFSYNEQFF	TGTGCCATCAGTGAGTCGCTTCCATTCTCCTACAATGAGCAGTTCTTC
.	TRBJ2-1	TRBV7-3	TRBD2	CASSPSGGLNEQFF	TGTGCCAGCAGCCCGAGCGGGGGGCTCAATGAGCAGTTCTTC
.	TRBJ2-5	TRBV4-1	.	CASSHPRDHRETQYF	TGCGCCAGCAGCCACCCCCGGGACCACCGGGAGACCCAGTACTTC
few	TRBJ1-6	TRBV6-5	.	CASSTAGTADSPLHF	TGTGCCAGCAGTACTGCCGGGACGGCGGATTCACCCCTCCACTTT
few	TRBJ1-2	TRBV19	TRBD1	CASSTTGAIYGYTF	TGTGCCAGTAGCACGACAGGGGCGATTTATGGCTACACCTTC
.	TRBJ1-5	TRBV10-3	TRBD1	CAISGQGVIDQPQHF	TGTGCCATCTCCGGACAGGGGGTTATAGATCAGCCCCAGCATTTT
.	TRBJ2-3	TRBV24-1	.	CATGVSTDTQYF	TGTGCCACTGGGGTTAGCACAGATACGCAGTATTTT
many	TRBJ2-1	TRBV19	TRBD2	CASSIDRGVSSYNEQFF	TGTGCCAGTAGTATAGATCGGGGGGTGAGCTCCTACAATGAGCAGTTCTTC
many	TRBJ2-1	TRBV5-1	TRBD2	CASSFRLAGAHSSYNEQFF	TGCGCCAGCAGCTTCAGACTAGCGGGGGCCCATTCCTCCTACAATGAGCAGTTCTTC
.	TRBJ1-1	TRBV29-1	.	CSVGVQGNTEAFF	TGCAGCGTTGGGGTTCAAGGGAACACTGAAGCTTTCTTT
.	TRBJ1-2	TRBV2	.	CASSQVPRDIPSNGYTF	TGCGCCAGCAGCCAAGTCCCTAGGGACATCCCTAGTAACGGCTACACCTTC
many	TRBJ2-1	TRBV5-6	.	CASSLEVRGSDYNEQFF	TGTGCCAGCAGCTTGGAGGTGCGGGGATCCGACTACAATGAGCAGTTCTTC
.	TRBJ1-2	TRBV7-9	.	CASSLKGRYGYTF	TGTGCCAGCAGCTTGAAGGGTCGCTATGGCTACACCTTC
few	TRBJ2-7	TRBV6-1	TRBD1	CASSQSKGAGGPYEQYF	TGTGCCAGCAGCCAATCTAAGGGGGCAGGGGGCCCCTACGAGCAGTACTTC
few	TRBJ1-6	TRBV20-1	.	CSAGQSLSPLHF	TGCAGTGCCGGACAGTCCCTTTCACCCCTCCACTTT
.	TRBJ1-4	TRBV7-8	.	CASSLSGARAVKLFF	TGTGCCAGCAGCTTGTCAGGGGCCCGGGCGGTAAAACTGTTTTTT
.	TRBJ1-3	TRBV12-3/TRBV12-4	.	CASSLRLGGLSGNTIYF	TGTGCCAGCAGTTTACGCTTGGGAGGTTTGTCTGGAAACACCATATATTTT
.	TRBJ2-5	TRBV5-1	.	CASSFGTGKETQYF	TGCGCCAGCAGCTTCGGGACGGGAAAAGAGACCCAGTACTTC
few	TRBJ1-4	TRBV5-1	.	CASSLAGAREKLFF	TGCGCCAGCAGCTTGGCGGGGGCAAGAGAAAAACTGTTTTTT